A selection of T cell receptor beta chains follows, all from one sample in a study of shared clonotypes between healthy human individuals. The repertoire was sequenced with immunoSEQ multiplex PCR; TCRdb's copy has only in-frame clones and lacks some. The sample lists fewer than 1.6 million clones, approximately 98.5% seen once, with 0.36% in the top ten. Sequenced: naive CD4+ T cells sorted from blood. The receptors stem from a man aged 25 to 40 in good health. Each CDR3 is given with its conserved first and last residue. D genes are given only for firm matches. Clone size appears in some rows only: once, few, many, or a class for an expanded clone.

D gene: -; J gene: TRBJ2-2; clone size: -; V gene: TRBV10-1; CDR3 protein: CASSESDLLYTGELFF; CDR3 DNA: TGCGCCAGCAGTGAGTCGGACCTCCTTTACACCGGGGAGCTGTTTTTT
D gene: TRBD2; J gene: TRBJ2-2; clone size: -; V gene: TRBV7-3; CDR3 protein: CASSLTPSGMATGELFF; CDR3 DNA: TGTGCCAGCAGCTTAACTCCTAGCGGGATGGCCACCGGGGAGCTGTTTTTT
D gene: TRBD2; J gene: TRBJ2-1; clone size: -; V gene: TRBV29-1; CDR3 protein: CSVSGLANEQFF; CDR3 DNA: TGCAGCGTTTCAGGACTAGCCAATGAGCAGTTCTTC
D gene: TRBD1; J gene: TRBJ2-7; clone size: -; V gene: TRBV10-2; CDR3 protein: CATWTGGYEQYF; CDR3 DNA: TGCGCCACTTGGACAGGGGGCTACGAGCAGTACTTC
D gene: TRBD1; J gene: TRBJ1-2; clone size: -; V gene: TRBV5-5; CDR3 protein: CASSLLGPLGQGYGYTF; CDR3 DNA: TGTGCCAGCAGCTTATTAGGGCCACTTGGACAGGGCTATGGCTACACCTTC
D gene: TRBD2; J gene: TRBJ2-1; clone size: once; V gene: TRBV11-2; CDR3 protein: CASGRGLGSTQYNEQFF; CDR3 DNA: TGTGCCAGCGGGAGGGGCCTGGGCAGCACCCAATATAATGAGCAGTTCTTC
D gene: -; J gene: TRBJ2-3; clone size: -; V gene: TRBV18; CDR3 protein: CASSPSLEGVEIPDTQYF; CDR3 DNA: TGTGCCAGCTCACCAAGCTTGGAGGGTGTGGAGATTCCAGATACGCAGTATTTT
D gene: TRBD1; J gene: TRBJ1-1; clone size: -; V gene: TRBV6-5; CDR3 protein: CASSKTGTGAEAFF; CDR3 DNA: TGTGCCAGCAGTAAAACCGGGACAGGGGCTGAAGCTTTCTTT
D gene: -; J gene: TRBJ2-5; clone size: -; V gene: TRBV18; CDR3 protein: CASSPLPKNRVSETQYF; CDR3 DNA: TGTGCCAGCTCCCCACTCCCGAAAAACAGGGTATCAGAGACCCAGTACTTC
D gene: -; J gene: TRBJ1-5; clone size: once; V gene: TRBV6-1; CDR3 protein: CATGYGNSNQPQHF; CDR3 DNA: TGTGCCACCGGCTACGGAAATAGCAATCAGCCCCAGCATTTT
D gene: -; J gene: TRBJ1-1; clone size: once; V gene: TRBV2; CDR3 protein: CASSETVSNTEAFF; CDR3 DNA: TGTGCCAGCAGTGAAACGGTTTCGAACACTGAAGCTTTCTTT
D gene: -; J gene: TRBJ2-1; clone size: -; V gene: TRBV15; CDR3 protein: CATSRERLGEQFF; CDR3 DNA: TGTGCCACCAGCAGAGAGCGACTGGGGGAGCAGTTCTTC
D gene: -; J gene: TRBJ1-1; clone size: -; V gene: TRBV19; CDR3 protein: CASSIQGGAEAFF; CDR3 DNA: TGTGCCAGTAGTATACAGGGTGGCGCTGAAGCTTTCTTT
D gene: -; J gene: TRBJ1-4; clone size: once; V gene: TRBV6-6; CDR3 protein: CASSWPGVTNEKLFF; CDR3 DNA: TGTGCCAGCAGTTGGCCCGGAGTAACTAATGAAAAACTGTTTTTT
D gene: -; J gene: TRBJ1-5; clone size: -; V gene: TRBV28; CDR3 protein: CASSGTAPGWNQPQHF; CDR3 DNA: TGTGCCAGCAGTGGTACCGCCCCAGGGTGGAATCAGCCCCAGCATTTT
D gene: TRBD2; J gene: TRBJ2-2; clone size: -; V gene: TRBV10-3; CDR3 protein: CAIRFGLAGVGGELFF; CDR3 DNA: TGTGCCATCAGATTTGGACTAGCGGGAGTGGGCGGGGAGCTGTTTTTT
D gene: -; J gene: TRBJ2-3; clone size: -; V gene: TRBV5-1; CDR3 protein: CASSLIGGTDTQYF; CDR3 DNA: TGCGCCAGCAGCTTAATTGGGGGAACAGATACGCAGTATTTT
D gene: -; J gene: TRBJ1-5; clone size: -; V gene: TRBV7-9; CDR3 protein: CASSPRGQLSDQPQHF; CDR3 DNA: TGTGCCAGCAGCCCTCGGGGCCAACTAAGCGATCAGCCCCAGCATTTT
D gene: -; J gene: TRBJ2-1; clone size: -; V gene: TRBV5-1; CDR3 protein: CASSLFSSSYNEQFF; CDR3 DNA: TGCGCCAGCAGCTTGTTCTCGAGCTCCTACAATGAGCAGTTCTTC
D gene: TRBD2; J gene: TRBJ2-5; clone size: -; V gene: TRBV5-4; CDR3 protein: CASSLGTSGRLETQYF; CDR3 DNA: TGTGCCAGCAGCTTGGGGACTAGCGGGAGATTAGAGACCCAGTACTTC
D gene: TRBD1; J gene: TRBJ1-2; clone size: -; V gene: TRBV6-1; CDR3 protein: CASSFWDRVGYTF; CDR3 DNA: TGTGCCAGCTCGTTTTGGGACAGGGTTGGCTACACCTTC
D gene: -; J gene: TRBJ1-1; clone size: -; V gene: TRBV7-2; CDR3 protein: CASSLDRVPREAFF; CDR3 DNA: TGTGCCAGCAGCTTAGACAGGGTCCCGCGTGAAGCTTTCTTT
D gene: TRBD2; J gene: TRBJ2-1; clone size: -; V gene: TRBV5-6; CDR3 protein: CASSLGYAGGLGDNEQFF; CDR3 DNA: TGTGCCAGCAGCTTGGGATACGCGGGAGGGCTGGGTGACAATGAGCAGTTCTTC
D gene: -; J gene: TRBJ1-2; clone size: -; V gene: TRBV5-4; CDR3 protein: CASSSPGQNGYTF; CDR3 DNA: TGTGCCAGCAGCTCGCCGGGACAAAATGGCTACACCTTC